This T cell receptor (beta chain) was found in a study of yellow fever vaccine responses in identical twins. V lost 8 bases and J 7 bases, leaving 14 bases between the germline ends. Germline CDR1 PRHDT, CDR2 FYEKMQ (reference sequence). This CDR3 spans 13 amino acids. Comments on this clonotype: The antigen is not known.

Each CDR3 protein gets one entry after TCRdb re-called the RT-PCR reads with MiXCR. The sample records roughly 18,000 distinct CDR3 sequences, approximately 63% being singletons. Study-wide findings and caveats: Twins' T cell vaccine responses reportedly looked partly convergent, partly personalized.

The receptor was isolated from a young woman who received the yellow fever vaccine. The rearrangement joins TRBV13 to TRBJ2-2; no reliable D call. This sample comprised T cells from blood (PBMCs), unsorted or a sorted subset (not recorded which), obtained before or after yellow fever vaccination (not recorded which). CDR3 region: CASALNGVGELFF. DNA of the CDR3: TGTGCCAGCGCCCTAAATGGGGTCGGGGAGCTGTTTTTT.